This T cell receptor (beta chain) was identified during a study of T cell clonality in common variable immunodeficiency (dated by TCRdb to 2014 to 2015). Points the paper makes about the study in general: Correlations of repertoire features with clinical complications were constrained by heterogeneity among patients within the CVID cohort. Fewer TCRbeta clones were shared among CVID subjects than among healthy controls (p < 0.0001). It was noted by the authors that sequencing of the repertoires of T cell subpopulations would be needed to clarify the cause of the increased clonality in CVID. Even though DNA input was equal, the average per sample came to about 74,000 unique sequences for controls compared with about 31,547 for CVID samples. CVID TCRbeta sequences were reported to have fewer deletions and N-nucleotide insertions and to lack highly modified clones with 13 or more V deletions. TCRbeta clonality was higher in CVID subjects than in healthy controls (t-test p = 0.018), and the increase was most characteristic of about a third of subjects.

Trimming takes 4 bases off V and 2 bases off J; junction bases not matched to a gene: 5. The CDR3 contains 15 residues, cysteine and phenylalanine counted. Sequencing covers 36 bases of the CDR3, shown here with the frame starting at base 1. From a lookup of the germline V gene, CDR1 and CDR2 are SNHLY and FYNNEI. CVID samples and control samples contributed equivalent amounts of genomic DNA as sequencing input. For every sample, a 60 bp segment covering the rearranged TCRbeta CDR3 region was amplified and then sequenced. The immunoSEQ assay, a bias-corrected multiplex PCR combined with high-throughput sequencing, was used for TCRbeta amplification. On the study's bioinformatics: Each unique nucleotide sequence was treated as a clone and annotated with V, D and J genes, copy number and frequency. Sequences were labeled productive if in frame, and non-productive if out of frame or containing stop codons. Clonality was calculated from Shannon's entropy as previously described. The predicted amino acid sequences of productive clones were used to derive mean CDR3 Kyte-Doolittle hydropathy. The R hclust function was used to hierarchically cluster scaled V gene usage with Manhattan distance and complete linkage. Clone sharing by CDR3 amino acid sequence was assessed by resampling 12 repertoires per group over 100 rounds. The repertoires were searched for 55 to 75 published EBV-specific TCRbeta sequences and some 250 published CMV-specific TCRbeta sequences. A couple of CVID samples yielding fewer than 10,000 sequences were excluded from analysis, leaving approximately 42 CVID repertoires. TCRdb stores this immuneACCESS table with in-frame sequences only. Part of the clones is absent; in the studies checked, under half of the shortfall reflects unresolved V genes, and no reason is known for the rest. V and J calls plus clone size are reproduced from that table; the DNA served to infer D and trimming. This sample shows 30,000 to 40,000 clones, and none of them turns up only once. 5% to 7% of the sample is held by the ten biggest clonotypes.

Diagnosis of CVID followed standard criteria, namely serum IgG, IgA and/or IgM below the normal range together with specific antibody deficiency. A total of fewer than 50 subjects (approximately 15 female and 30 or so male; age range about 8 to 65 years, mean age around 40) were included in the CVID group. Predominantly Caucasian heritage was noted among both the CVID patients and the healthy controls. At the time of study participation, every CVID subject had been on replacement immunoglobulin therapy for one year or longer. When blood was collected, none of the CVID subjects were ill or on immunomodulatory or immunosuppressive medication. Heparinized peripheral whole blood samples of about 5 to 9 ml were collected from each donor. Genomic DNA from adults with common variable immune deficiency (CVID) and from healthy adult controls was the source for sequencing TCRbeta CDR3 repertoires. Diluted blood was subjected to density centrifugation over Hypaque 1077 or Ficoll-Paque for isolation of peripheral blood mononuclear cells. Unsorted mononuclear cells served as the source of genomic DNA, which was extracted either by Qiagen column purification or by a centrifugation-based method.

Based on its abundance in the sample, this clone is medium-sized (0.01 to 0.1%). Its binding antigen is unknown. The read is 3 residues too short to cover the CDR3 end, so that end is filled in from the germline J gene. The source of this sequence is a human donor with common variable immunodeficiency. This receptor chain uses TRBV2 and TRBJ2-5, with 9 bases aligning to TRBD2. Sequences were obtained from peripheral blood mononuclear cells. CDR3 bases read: TGTGCCAGCAGTGCAAGCGGGGGGATTCAAGAGACC. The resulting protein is CASSASGGIQET. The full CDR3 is CASSASGGIQETQYF.